This T cell receptor (beta chain) was captured in a study of blood T cell repertoires in COVID-19 (dated by TCRdb to 2018 to 2021). Some background on the complete study: Samples from collaborators originated in the United States, Italy and Spain and spanned both the acute and convalescent phases of COVID-19. The prospective study material was composed of cDNA or gDNA derived from T cells, B-cell-depleted T cells, or PBMCs. Deeply sampled blood TCRbeta repertoires from subjects exposed to, actively infected with, or recovered from COVID-19 were included in the dataset. The repertoires were released in a freely available public database meant as a resource for research on the immune response to SARS-CoV-2. Samples came from the ongoing ImmuneRACE study (first 160 participants) plus 1,254 subjects from 6 global collaborators. The sample metadata nearly always contained a de-identified subject ID, COVID-19 status, age in years and sex. Where HLA class I and class II types were available, the types were taken from metadata supplied by the sample provider, not from assay-based typing.

The paper as a whole reports these results and caveats: How much clinical and demographic metadata was included differed by source and by participant, and the metadata was provided uncurated.

The CDR3, from cysteine to phenylalanine, totals 14 residues. The DNA shown is the 42-base CDR3, in frame from base 1. Trimming takes 5 bases from V and 2 bases from J, and the germline ends sit 10 bases apart. As encoded in the germline V gene, CDR1 is MDHEN while CDR2 is SYDVKM. TCRbeta CDR3 regions were amplified from genomic DNA using the immunoSEQ Assay, a bias-controlled multiplex PCR. The paper's data handling went like this. The number of nucleated cells in each sample was estimated by amplification of reference gene primers within the assay. Sequence reads were collapsed and filtered to measure the absolute abundance of every unique TCRbeta CDR3 rearrangement. For each sample, productive Simpson clonality was calculated by taking the square root of Simpson's diversity index across productive rearrangements. Here the immuneACCESS table is served through TCRdb, limited to in-frame sequences with V and J called. Missing clones are a known gap in these copies; in checked studies unresolved V genes cover under half, and the rest lacks a known reason. V, J and clone size are taken as reported in that table, and D and trimming were inferred from the DNA itself. The sample table contains approximately 300,000 clones; only one count was recorded for around nine tenths of them. Around 6.8% of the sample is held by the ten biggest clonotypes.

One collaborating source in Seattle enrolled patients while the patients were actively infected and followed the patients over time throughout the course of disease. Whole blood was collected in K2EDTA tubes by collaborating institutions according to the institutions' own protocols. For TCRbeta analysis, collaborator samples were shipped as frozen whole blood, as isolated PBMCs, or as DNA extracted from either sample type. Only a few counts were recorded for this clone. This receptor's antigen is unknown. No quality values exist for individual bases; no much larger clone is one base distant. Source material: peripheral blood. The chain is assembled from TRBV28 and TRBJ2-1, with an unclear D gene assignment. This TCR derives from a young woman with COVID-19, enrolled during active disease. The DNA reads TGTGCCAGCAGTGAAGAGAAGCCCTACAATGAGCAGTTCTTC. The resulting protein is CASSEEKPYNEQFF.